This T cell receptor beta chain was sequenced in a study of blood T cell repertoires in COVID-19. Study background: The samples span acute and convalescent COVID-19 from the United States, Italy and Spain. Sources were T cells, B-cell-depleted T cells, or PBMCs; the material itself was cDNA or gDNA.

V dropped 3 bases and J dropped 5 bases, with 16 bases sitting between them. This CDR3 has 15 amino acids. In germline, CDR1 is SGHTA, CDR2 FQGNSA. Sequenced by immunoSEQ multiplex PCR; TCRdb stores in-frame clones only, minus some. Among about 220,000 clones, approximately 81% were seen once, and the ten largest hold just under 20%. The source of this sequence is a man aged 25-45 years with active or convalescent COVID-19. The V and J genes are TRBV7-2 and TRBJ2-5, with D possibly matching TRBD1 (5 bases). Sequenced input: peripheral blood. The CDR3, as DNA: TGTGCCAGCAGCTTCACACTGACAGTTGGGGAGACCCAGTACTTC. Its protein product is CASSFTLTVGETQYF.